The present T cell receptor (beta chain) was sequenced within a study of metastatic and nonmetastatic thyroid tumors (dated by TCRdb to the early 2020s). Broadly, across the study: The researchers compared repertoires between peripheral blood samples and tumor or nodule tissue samples from patients with malignant or benign thyroid disease.

The CDR3 holds 15 amino acids from the cysteine to the phenylalanine. Only CDR3 DNA remains: 45 bases, in frame from the first base. The V and J ends are trimmed by 3 bases and 5 bases, leaving 14 bases between them. The germline V gene yields SGDLS for CDR1 and YYNGEE for CDR2. This clone appeared many times. Its antigen specificity is not known. Base qualities are missing; no much larger clone stands one base away. Broader findings and caveats from the paper: In both blood and tumor samples, TCR beta diversity was reported to be significantly higher in malignant tumors than in benign nodules.

Libraries were made using PCR. Sequencing took place on an Illumina HiSeq 4000. High-throughput sequencing was used to profile the TCR beta-chain CDR3 region of every patient. In the authors' own workflow: A classifier to discriminate distant-metastatic papillary thyroid cancer patients was built from CDR3 differences across clinicopathological groups. The Shannon index was used to assess repertoire diversity, and the Morisita-Horn index was used to assess tumor-blood repertoire similarity. TCRdb trimmed the raw reads at Q25, called clones with MiXCR and kept productive beta chains. TCRdb's processing, not the authors', yielded these V and J calls. The sample table holds about 39,000 clones, of which under 20% were seen once. 12% to 15% of the sample lies in the top ten. No treatment had been received by any patient before thyroid surgery. Patient clinical samples collected from the early 2010s to the late 2010s were retrospectively analysed using T-cell receptor beta sequencing.

Recombination linked TRBV9 to TRBJ2-2; confidence is insufficient to name the D gene. This TCR was sampled from a female donor with papillary thyroid cancer or a benign thyroid nodule (not recorded which). Some clones in this sample may be carry-over from other donors' samples. Sequencing used tumor tissue. The bases are TGTGCCAGCAGCGCCGGGTCTAGAACGACCGGGGAGCTGTTTTTT. It encodes CASSAGSRTTGELFF.